This T cell receptor beta chain was recorded in a study of CXCR3-negative and CXCR3-positive naive CD8 T cells. This CDR3 has 18 residues. Germline V gene lookup returns CDR1 LGHNA and CDR2 YNFKEQ. The authors made the TRB cDNA libraries by 5' RACE using UMI labels. For each CDR3 protein, TCRdb gives one entry from its re-call of the 5' RACE reads, without DNA. This sample contains more than 45,000 distinct CDR3 sequences. The specimen sequenced was memory CD8+ T cells from blood. V is TRBV4-2 and J is TRBJ2-1; TCRdb gives TRBD1 as the D gene, but with no DNA this cannot be confirmed. The TCR was taken from a human donor in good health. Some clones in this sample may be carry-over from other donors' samples. The CDR3 loop is CASSPKGVGTGPYNEQFF.